Here is one TCR beta chain with its context. V was pared by 0 bases and J by 4 bases, with 7 bases between. The germline CDR1 and CDR2 sequences are MNHEY and SMNVEV (reference sequence). The CDR3 runs to 14 residues. These data originate in a study of T cell changes during pregnancy in multiple sclerosis. Produced via immunoSEQ multiplex PCR; TCRdb's table is partial and in-frame only. The sample contains roughly 24,000 clones, roughly 85% of which appear only once. This specimen was CD8+ T cells from peripheral blood mononuclear cells, taken in the first trimester of pregnancy. The chain joins TRBV27 to TRBJ1-5; no firm D call. The sequence was obtained from a female donor in good health, enrolled as a control in a pregnancy study. The CDR3 DNA reads TGTGCCAGCAGTTTATCGAGTCTTAATCAGCCCCAGCATTTT. Translation: CASSLSSLNQPQHF.